This T cell receptor beta chain was observed in a study of blood T cell repertoires in COVID-19. Original processing notes: Reference gene primer amplification in the assay estimated nucleated cell counts. TCRdb's copy holds only in-frame clones and misses some; the assay was immunoSEQ multiplex PCR. The V and J calls and clone size come from that table; D and trimming were worked out from the DNA. The table includes around 100,000 clones, roughly 85% detected once. V was pared by 6 bases and J by 7 bases, with 11 bases of the junction left unmatched. The CDR3 runs 15 residues. Germline assignment: CDR1 MNHEY and CDR2 SVGAGI.

The clonotype was recovered from a middle-aged man with acute or convalescent COVID-19. Sequences were obtained from peripheral blood. The chain is built from TRBV6-5 and TRBJ1-2; the match to TRBD1 covers 10 bases. CDR3 sequence reads: CASRETGGATSGYTF. CDR3 sequence (DNA): TGTGCCAGCAGGGAGACAGGGGGCGCAACAAGTGGCTACACCTTC.